This T cell receptor (beta chain) was captured by sequencing in a study of blood T cell repertoires in COVID-19. Study-level information: There were acute and convalescent COVID-19 samples, and they came from the United States, Italy and Spain. From T cells, B-cell-depleted T cells, or PBMCs came the material, which was cDNA or gDNA.

CDR1 is LNHDA and CDR2 is SQIVND in the germline V gene (reference sequence). The V and J ends lost 4 bases and 4 bases respectively, with 16 bases between them. This CDR3 spans 15 amino acids. Source study methods: Scientists estimated how many nucleated cells there were by amplifying reference gene primers. Data came from immunoSEQ multiplex PCR; TCRdb stores just in-frame clones and leaves some out. The V and J calls and clone size are taken from that table; D and trimming were inferred from the DNA. Of 650,000 to 800,000 clones listed, more than 80% are singletons. The chain combines TRBV19 with TRBJ1-2, with D possibly being TRBD1 (5 bases). This TCR was sampled from a woman between 18 and 29 years old with acute or convalescent COVID-19. Sequenced input: peripheral blood. Here the CDR3 reads CASSTSGPGGYGYTF. CDR3 coding DNA: TGTGCCAGTAGTACTTCGGGGCCCGGGGGCTATGGCTACACCTTC. Full variable domain (remainder filled in from reference TRBV19 and TRBJ1-2): DGGITQSPKYLFRKEGQNVTLSCEQNLNHDAMYWYRQDPGQGLRLIYYSQIVNDFQKGDIAEGYSVSREKKESFPLTVTSAQKNPTAFYLCASSTSGPGGYGYTFGSGTRLTVV.